What follows are 12 T cell receptor beta chains derived from one specimen sequenced in a study of blood T cell repertoires in COVID-19. Sequencing used immunoSEQ multiplex PCR; TCRdb keeps in-frame clones, though not all of them. The profile shows 110,000 to 150,000 clones, more than 80% of them singletons. Sequencing input: peripheral blood. The receptors shown here come from a woman aged 60 to 75 with active COVID-19.

This chain joins TRBV28 and TRBJ2-3, with 7 bases matching TRBD2. CDR3 size: 13 residues. Germline CDR1 reads MDHEN; CDR2 reads SYDVKM. Unmatched junction bases numbered 7, after V lost 7 bases and J lost 6 bases. Here the CDR3 reads CASIKAGPDTQYF. Here the CDR3 DNA reads TGTGCCAGCATCAAAGCGGGACCTGATACGCAGTATTTT.

The chain recombines TRBV30 with TRBJ2-7, with TRBD2 as a possible D gene (6 bases). This CDR3 contains 15 residues. Germline CDR1 GTSNPN, CDR2 SVGIG (reference sequence). V lost 2 bases and J 1 base, leaving 15 bases between the germline ends. CDR3 sequence: CAWSSAGLRSYEQYF. CDR3 bases: TGTGCCTGGAGTTCGGCGGGACTCCGTTCCTACGAGCAGTACTTC.

The V gene is TRBV19, the J gene TRBJ2-2, with D uncertain. Germline lookup yields CDR1 LNHDA and CDR2 SQIVND (reference sequence). The V end was cut by 8 bases, the J end by 1 base, with 8 bases between. This CDR3 contains 13 residues. The CDR3 bases are TGTGCCAGTGGGCACATGAACACCGGGGAGCTGTTTTTT. Protein: CASGHMNTGELFF.

The chain carries TRBV10-1 and TRBJ1-1, with D hard to call. The V gene's germline CDR1 is WNHNN and CDR2 SYGVQD (reference sequence). V was shortened by 0 bases and J by 4 bases, with 6 bases between the two germline ends. The CDR3 length is 13 residues. As DNA, the CDR3 is TGCGCCAGCAGTGAGTCGCCTACCACTGAAGCTTTCTTT. Its protein is CASSESPTTEAFF.

The chain links TRBV19 to TRBJ1-5; D is possibly TRBD1 (6 bases). The CDR3 extends over 13 amino acids. Deletions cut 5 bases from V and 6 bases from J, with 11 bases between. Germline loops: CDR1 LNHDA, CDR2 SQIVND (reference sequence). The CDR3 nucleotides are TGTGCCAGTAGTTTCCAGGGGATTCAGCCCCAGCATTTT. Its translation: CASSFQGIQPQHF.

The table lists this clone with a count of one. The J gene is TRBJ1-1, the V gene TRBV9; 8 nucleotides match TRBD1. CDR1 is SGDLS and CDR2 is YYNGEE in the germline V gene. The trim removed 4 bases at V and 11 bases at J, leaving 16 bases unmatched. CDR3 length: 15 amino acids. The CDR3 here is CASSPSPDRVEAAFF. CDR3 nucleotides: TGTGCCAGCAGCCCCTCTCCGGACAGGGTCGAGGCCGCTTTCTTT.

The V gene is TRBV4-1, the J gene TRBJ2-3, with no clear D. V lost 2 bases, J lost 3 bases, and 9 bases lay in between. CDR3 length: 14 residues. The germline CDR1 and CDR2 sequences are MGHRA and YSYEKL. This CDR3 is CASSQILTTDTQYF. For the CDR3, the DNA is TGCGCCAGCAGCCAAATTCTTACAACAGATACGCAGTATTTT.

This clone was picked up a small number of times. This chain connects TRBV6-4 to TRBJ1-5, with D unresolved. Germline lookup yields CDR1 MRHNA and CDR2 SNTAGT. This CDR3 contains 15 residues. The V end was cut by 5 bases, the J end by 2 bases, with 13 bases between. CDR3 amino acids: CASSPEGYGNQPQHF. For the CDR3, the DNA is TGTGCCAGCAGTCCCGAGGGCTATGGCAATCAGCCCCAGCATTTT.

The V and J genes are TRBV6-4 and TRBJ1-1; D might be TRBD1 (6 bases). V was clipped by 0 bases and J by 7 bases, with 6 bases between them. The germline gives CDR1 MRHNA, CDR2 SNTAGT. This CDR3 region has 12 residues. CDR3 protein: CASSDSGGEAFF. As DNA, the CDR3 is TGTGCCAGCAGTGACTCAGGGGGTGAAGCTTTCTTT.

In this sample, this clone turned up once. The chain is built from TRBV6-5 and TRBJ2-5; 8 nucleotides line up with TRBD1. From germline, CDR1 is MNHEY and CDR2 SVGAGI. This CDR3 spans 13 amino acids. With 6 bases clipped from V and 2 bases from J, the junction kept 2 bases outside the gene matches. The CDR3 sequence is CASRTGAQETQYF. Written as DNA, the CDR3 is TGTGCCAGCAGGACAGGGGCTCAAGAGACCCAGTACTTC.

V and J are TRBV11-2 and TRBJ2-3; 16 bases match TRBD2. The J segment lost 4 bases and the V segment lost 4 bases, leaving 8 bases of the junction unmatched. Per germline, CDR1 SGHAT and CDR2 FQNNGV. The CDR3 runs 18 residues. CDR3: CASSYSGTSGRASDTQYF. The CDR3 nucleotides are TGTGCCAGCAGCTACTCCGGGACTAGCGGGAGGGCCTCAGATACGCAGTATTTT. The entire variable domain, with the rest obtained from reference TRBV11-2 and TRBJ2-3, is as follows: EAGVAQSPRYKIIEKRQSVAFWCNPISGHATLYWYQQILGQGPKLLIQFQNNGVVDDSQLPKDRFSAERLKGVDSTLKIQPAKLEDSAVYLCASSYSGTSGRASDTQYFGPGTRLTVL.

The chain couples TRBV7-2 to TRBJ2-1; 9 bases fit TRBD2. Trimming cost V 1 base and J 14 bases; bases outside gene matches: 3. The CDR3 is made up of 12 amino acids. The germline V gene encodes CDR1 SGHTA and CDR2 FQGNSA. CDR3 sequence: CASSLEGTSKFF. The CDR3 DNA follows: TGTGCCAGCAGCTTAGAAGGGACTAGCAAGTTCTTC.